A single sample gave rise to the 3 T cell receptor beta chains below, sequenced in a study of breast tumors, draining lymph nodes, adjacent tissues. One entry per CDR3 protein, called by TCRdb with MiXCR from the multiplex PCR reads. The sample records 45,000 to 65,000 distinct CDR3 sequences, under 50% being singletons. Sequencing input: breast tumor tissue. The receptor set was obtained from a female donor with breast cancer. Some clones in this sample may be carry-over from other donors' samples.

This clonotype appeared many times. V and J are TRBV19 and TRBJ1-5; D remains unclear. Germline CDR1 LNHDA, CDR2 SQIVND (reference sequence). Trimming shortened V by 6 bases and J by 0 bases, and 12 bases separated the two germline ends. The CDR3 has 15 amino acids. CDR3 protein: CASSALGNSNQPQHF. CDR3 DNA: TGTGCCAGTAGCGCCCTGGGGAATAGCAATCAGCCCCAGCATTTT.

Many counts were recorded for this clonotype. This rearrangement joins TRBV27 to TRBJ2-7; D might be TRBD1 or TRBD2, each matching 7 bases. The CDR3 loop spans 15 amino acids. The V end lost 5 bases, the J end lost 0 bases, and 14 bases lay between the germline ends. From germline, CDR1 is MNHEY and CDR2 SMNVEV (reference sequence). CDR3 coding DNA: TGTGCCAGCAGTCAGCAGCGGGACAGCTCCTACGAGCAGTACTTC. Its translation is CASSQQRDSSYEQYF.

The chain combines TRBV5-1 with TRBJ2-1, with TRBD2 matching over 7 bases. CDR3 length equals 14 residues. V lost 3 bases to trimming and J lost 10 bases; unmatched junction nucleotides: 10. The germline V gene encodes CDR1 SGHRS and CDR2 YFSETQ. The CDR3 loop reads CASSSSGGYSEQFF. The DNA of the CDR3 is TGCGCCAGCAGCTCGTCGGGAGGATACAGCGAGCAGTTCTTC.